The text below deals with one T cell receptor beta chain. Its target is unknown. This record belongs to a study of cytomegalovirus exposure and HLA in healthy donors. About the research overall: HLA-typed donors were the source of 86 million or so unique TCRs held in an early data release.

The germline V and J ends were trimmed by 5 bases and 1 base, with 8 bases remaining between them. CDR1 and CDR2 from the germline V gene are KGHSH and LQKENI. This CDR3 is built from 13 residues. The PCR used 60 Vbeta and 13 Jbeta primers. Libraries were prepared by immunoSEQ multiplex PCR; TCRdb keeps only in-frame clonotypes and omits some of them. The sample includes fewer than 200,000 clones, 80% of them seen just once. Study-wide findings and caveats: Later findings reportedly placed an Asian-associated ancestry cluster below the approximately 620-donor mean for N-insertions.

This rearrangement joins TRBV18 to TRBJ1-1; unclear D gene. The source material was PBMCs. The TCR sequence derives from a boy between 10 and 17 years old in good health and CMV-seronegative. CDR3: CASSYQANTEAFF. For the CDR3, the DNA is TGTGCCAGCTCATATCAGGCGAACACTGAAGCTTTCTTT.